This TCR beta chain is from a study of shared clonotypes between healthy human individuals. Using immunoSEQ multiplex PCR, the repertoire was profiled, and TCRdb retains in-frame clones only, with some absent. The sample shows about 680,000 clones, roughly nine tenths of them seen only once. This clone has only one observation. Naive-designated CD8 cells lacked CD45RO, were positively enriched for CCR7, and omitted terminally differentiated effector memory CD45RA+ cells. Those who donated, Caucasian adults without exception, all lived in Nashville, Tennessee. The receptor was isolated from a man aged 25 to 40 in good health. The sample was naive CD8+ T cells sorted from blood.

CDR3 loop: CASRMAGGSGGELFF. CDR3 DNA: TGTGCCAGCAGGATGGCAGGGGGAAGTGGCGGGGAGCTGTTTTTT. The chain is built from TRBV6-5 and TRBJ2-2, with 7 bases lining up with TRBD1. With V trimmed by 6 bases and J by 7 bases, 11 bases remained unmatched. Germline assignment: CDR1 MNHEY and CDR2 SVGAGI. This CDR3 spans 15 amino acids.